This T cell receptor beta chain is drawn from a study of shared clonotypes between healthy human individuals. Findings and limits, study-wide: Naive subsets, compared against memory subsets, generally had larger estimated richness values.

Sorted-subset replicate PCRs used 150 to 200 ng of genomic DNA. This amount corresponded to about 30,000 T cell genomes. Authors' data handling: Filtering differed for immunoSEQ, which gave only junction sequences without quality scores. The protocol was immunoSEQ multiplex PCR, while the TCRdb copy is restricted to in-frame clones and leaves out a portion. The V and J calls and the clone size are those of that table, but D and trimming were determined from the DNA. This table holds about 2 million clones, about 95% found once. It was into CD45RA+ naive and CD45RA-negative memory subsets that the CD4+ cells were split. Concerning this clone: Its antigen is unknown.

The CDR3 covers 14 residues. CDR1 WSHSY and CDR2 SAAADI come from the germline V gene. With V trimmed by 7 bases and J by 2 bases, 8 bases remained unmatched. The rearrangement links TRBV10-2 to TRBJ2-7, with 7 bases fitting TRBD1. The material sequenced was naive CD4+ T cells sorted from blood. This sample's subset: CD45RA+ positively selected. The sequence came from a man younger than 35 in good health. The CDR3 DNA is TGCGCCAGCATTAGGACAGGTGCAACCTACGAGCAGTACTTC. This sequence encodes CASIRTGATYEQYF.